The present T cell receptor beta chain was sequenced within a study of shared clonotypes between healthy human individuals. General observations from the study: Rarefaction demonstrated incomplete sorted-subset sequencing despite large depth.

Naive CD8 isolation took CD45RO-negative cells positively selected for CCR7 and excluded terminally differentiated effector memory CD45RA+ cells. Turning to this clone: Its antigen is not known. The same CDR3 is also encoded by other DNA sequences in this sample.

Libraries were prepared by immunoSEQ multiplex PCR; TCRdb keeps only in-frame clonotypes and omits some of them. The repertoire includes approximately 1.9 million clones, 85% to 95% of them detected once, and 1.5% to 2% sits in the top ten. The CDR3 is 14 amino acids. Trimming left V 1 base short and J 3 bases short, with 10 bases between. Germline V lookup: CDR1 SGHAT, CDR2 FQNNGV. The clonotype was recovered from a man younger than 35 in good health. Some clones in this sample may be carry-over from other donors' samples. Sequencing was performed on naive CD8+ T cells from PBMCs. J is TRBJ2-7 and V is TRBV11-2; the D is unclear. The CDR3 spells CASSLGVASYEQYF. CDR3 nucleotide sequence: TGTGCCAGCAGCTTAGGGGTAGCTAGCTACGAGCAGTACTTC.